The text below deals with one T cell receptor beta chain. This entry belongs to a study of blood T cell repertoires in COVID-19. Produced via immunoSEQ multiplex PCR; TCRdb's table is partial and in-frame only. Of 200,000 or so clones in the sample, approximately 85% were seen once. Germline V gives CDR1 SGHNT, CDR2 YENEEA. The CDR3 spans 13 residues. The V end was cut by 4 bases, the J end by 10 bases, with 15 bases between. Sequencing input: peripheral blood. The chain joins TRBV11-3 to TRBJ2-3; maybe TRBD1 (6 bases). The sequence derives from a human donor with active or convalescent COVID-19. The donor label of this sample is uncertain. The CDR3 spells CASSWGPGEAQYF. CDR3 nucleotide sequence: TGTGCCAGCAGCTGGGGGCCCGGGGAAGCGCAGTATTTT. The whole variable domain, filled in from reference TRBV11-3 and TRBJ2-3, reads EAGVVQSPRYKIIEKKQPVAFWCNPISGHNTLYWYLQNLGQGPELLIRYENEEAVDDSQLPKDRFSAERLKGVDSTLKIQPAELGDSAVYLCASSWGPGEAQYFGPGTRLTVL.